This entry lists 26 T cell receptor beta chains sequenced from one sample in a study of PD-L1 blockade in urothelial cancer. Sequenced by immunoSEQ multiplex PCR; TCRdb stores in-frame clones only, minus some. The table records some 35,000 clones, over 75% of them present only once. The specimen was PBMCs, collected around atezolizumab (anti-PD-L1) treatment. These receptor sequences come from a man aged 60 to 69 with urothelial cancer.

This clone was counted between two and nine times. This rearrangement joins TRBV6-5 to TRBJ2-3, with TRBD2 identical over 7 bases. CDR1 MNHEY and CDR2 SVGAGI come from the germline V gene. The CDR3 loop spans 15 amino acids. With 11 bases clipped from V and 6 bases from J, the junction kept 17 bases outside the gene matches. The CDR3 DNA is TGTGCCGTCAGGGTCCAAGCGGGGCTGGCCGATACGCAGTATTTT. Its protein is CAVRVQAGLADTQYF.

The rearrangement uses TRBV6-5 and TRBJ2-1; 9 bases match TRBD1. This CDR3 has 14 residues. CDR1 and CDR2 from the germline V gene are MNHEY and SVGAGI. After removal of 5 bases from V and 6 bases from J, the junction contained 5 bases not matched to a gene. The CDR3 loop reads CASSKQGAVNEQFF. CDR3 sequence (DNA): TGTGCCAGCAGTAAACAGGGGGCGGTCAATGAGCAGTTCTTC.

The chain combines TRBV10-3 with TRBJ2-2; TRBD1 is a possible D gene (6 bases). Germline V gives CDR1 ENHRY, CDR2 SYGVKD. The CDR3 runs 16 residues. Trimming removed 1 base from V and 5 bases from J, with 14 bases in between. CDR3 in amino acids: CAISEFRGAETGELFF. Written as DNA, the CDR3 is TGTGCCATCAGTGAGTTCAGGGGTGCGGAAACCGGGGAGCTGTTTTTT.

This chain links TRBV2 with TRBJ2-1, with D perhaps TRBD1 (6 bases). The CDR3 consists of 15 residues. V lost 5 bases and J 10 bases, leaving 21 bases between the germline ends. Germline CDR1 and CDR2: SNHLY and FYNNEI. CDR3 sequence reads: CASSYGTSGGSEQFF. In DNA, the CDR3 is TGTGCCAGCAGTTACGGGACCAGTGGGGGCAGCGAGCAGTTCTTC. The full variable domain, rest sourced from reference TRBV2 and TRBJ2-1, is EPEVTQTPSHQVTQMGQEVILRCVPISNHLYFYWYRQILGQKVEFLVSFYNNEISEKSEIFDDQFSVERPDGSNFTLKIRSTKLEDSAMYFCASSYGTSGGSEQFFGPGTRLTVL.

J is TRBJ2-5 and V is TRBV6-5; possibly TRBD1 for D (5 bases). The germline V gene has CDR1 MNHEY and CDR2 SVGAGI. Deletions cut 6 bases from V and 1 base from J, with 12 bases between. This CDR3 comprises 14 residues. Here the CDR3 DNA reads TGTGCCAGCAGCCTCGACAGCCTCCAAGAGACCCAGTACTTC. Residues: CASSLDSLQETQYF.

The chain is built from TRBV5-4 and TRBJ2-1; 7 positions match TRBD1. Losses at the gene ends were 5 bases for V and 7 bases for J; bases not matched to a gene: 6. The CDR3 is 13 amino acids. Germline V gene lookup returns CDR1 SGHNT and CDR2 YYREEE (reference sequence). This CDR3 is CASRNSGGNEQFF. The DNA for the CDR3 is TGTGCCAGCAGAAACTCAGGGGGAAATGAGCAGTTCTTC.

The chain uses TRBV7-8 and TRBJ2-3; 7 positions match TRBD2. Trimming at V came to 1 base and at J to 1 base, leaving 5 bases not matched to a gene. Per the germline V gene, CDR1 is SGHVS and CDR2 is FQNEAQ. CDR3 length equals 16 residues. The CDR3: CASSLGGRGGTDTQYF. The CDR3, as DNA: TGTGCCAGCAGCTTAGGGGGACGGGGGGGCACAGATACGCAGTATTTT.

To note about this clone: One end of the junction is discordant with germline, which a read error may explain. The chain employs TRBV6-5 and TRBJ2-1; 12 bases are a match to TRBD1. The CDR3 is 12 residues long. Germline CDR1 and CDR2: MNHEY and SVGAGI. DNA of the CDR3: TGTGCCAGCAGGGGGGACAGGGGGCGGGTGGTCTTC. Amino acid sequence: CASRGDRGRVVF.

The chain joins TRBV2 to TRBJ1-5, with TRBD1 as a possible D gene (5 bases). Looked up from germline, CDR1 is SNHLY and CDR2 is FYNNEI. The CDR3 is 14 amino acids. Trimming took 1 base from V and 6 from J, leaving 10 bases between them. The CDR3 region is CASSEETVGQPQHF. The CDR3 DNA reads TGTGCCAGCAGTGAAGAGACAGTGGGTCAGCCCCAGCATTTT. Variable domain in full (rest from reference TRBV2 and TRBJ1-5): EPEVTQTPSHQVTQMGQEVILRCVPISNHLYFYWYRQILGQKVEFLVSFYNNEISEKSEIFDDQFSVERPDGSNFTLKIRSTKLEDSAMYFCASSEETVGQPQHFGDGTRLSIL.

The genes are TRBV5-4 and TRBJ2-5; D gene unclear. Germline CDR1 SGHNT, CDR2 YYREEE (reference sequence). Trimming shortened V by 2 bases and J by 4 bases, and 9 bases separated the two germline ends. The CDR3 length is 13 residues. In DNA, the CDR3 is TGTGCCAGCAGCTTTCCCCCGGGAGAGACCCAGTACTTC. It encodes CASSFPPGETQYF.

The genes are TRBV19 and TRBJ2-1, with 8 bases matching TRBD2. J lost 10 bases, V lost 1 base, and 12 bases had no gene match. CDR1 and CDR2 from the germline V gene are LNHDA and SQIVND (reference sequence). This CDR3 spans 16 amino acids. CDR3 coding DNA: TGTGCCAGTAGTATAGGGGGCGGGGGGCGGCACAGGGAGCAGTTCTTC. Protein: CASSIGGGGRHREQFF. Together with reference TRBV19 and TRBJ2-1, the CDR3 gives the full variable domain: DGGITQSPKYLFRKEGQNVTLSCEQNLNHDAMYWYRQDPGQGLRLIYYSQIVNDFQKGDIAEGYSVSREKKESFPLTVTSAQKNPTAFYLCASSIGGGGRHREQFFGPGTRLTVL.

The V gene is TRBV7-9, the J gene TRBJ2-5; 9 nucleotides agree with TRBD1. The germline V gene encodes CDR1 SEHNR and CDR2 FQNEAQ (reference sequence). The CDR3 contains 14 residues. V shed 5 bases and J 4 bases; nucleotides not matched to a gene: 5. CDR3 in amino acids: CASSPGQGIETQYF. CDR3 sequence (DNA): TGTGCCAGCAGCCCCGGACAGGGGATAGAGACCCAGTACTTC.

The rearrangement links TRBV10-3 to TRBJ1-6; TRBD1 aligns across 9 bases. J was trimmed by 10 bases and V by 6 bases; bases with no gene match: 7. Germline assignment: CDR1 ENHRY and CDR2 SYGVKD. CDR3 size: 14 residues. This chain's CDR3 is CAIRAGTGTSPLHF. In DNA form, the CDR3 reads TGTGCCATCAGAGCCGGGACAGGGACCTCACCCCTCCACTTT.

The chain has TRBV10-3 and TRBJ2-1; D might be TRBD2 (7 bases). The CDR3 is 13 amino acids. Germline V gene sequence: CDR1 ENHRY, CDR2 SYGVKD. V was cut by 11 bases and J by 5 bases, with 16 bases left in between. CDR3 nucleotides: TGTGCCGTAGGGGGGACTACAGACAATGAGCAGTTCTTC. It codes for CAVGGTTDNEQFF.

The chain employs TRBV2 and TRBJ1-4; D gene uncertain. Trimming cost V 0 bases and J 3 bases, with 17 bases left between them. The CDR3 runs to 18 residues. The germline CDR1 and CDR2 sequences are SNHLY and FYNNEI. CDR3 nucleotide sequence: TGTGCCAGCAGTGAAGCTGAGGTTCTACCCTTAGCTAATGAAAAACTGTTTTTT. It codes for CASSEAEVLPLANEKLFF. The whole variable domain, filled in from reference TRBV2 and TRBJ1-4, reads EPEVTQTPSHQVTQMGQEVILRCVPISNHLYFYWYRQILGQKVEFLVSFYNNEISEKSEIFDDQFSVERPDGSNFTLKIRSTKLEDSAMYFCASSEAEVLPLANEKLFFGSGTQLSVL.

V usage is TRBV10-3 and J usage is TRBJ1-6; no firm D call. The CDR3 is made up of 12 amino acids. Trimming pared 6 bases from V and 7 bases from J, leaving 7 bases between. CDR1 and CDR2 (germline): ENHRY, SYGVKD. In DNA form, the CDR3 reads TGTGCCATCAGGGCCGGGAATTCACCCCTCCACTTT. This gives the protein CAIRAGNSPLHF.

Here the CDR3 reads CASSLSVAGATYEQYF. As DNA, the CDR3 is TGTGCCAGCAGCTTAAGTGTTGCAGGGGCCACCTACGAGCAGTACTTC. The J gene is TRBJ2-7, the V gene TRBV7-8; possible D gene TRBD1, 6 bases. The V end was cut by 2 bases, the J end by 2 bases, with 16 bases between. This CDR3 is built from 16 residues. Germline V CDR1 and CDR2: SGHVS, FQNEAQ.

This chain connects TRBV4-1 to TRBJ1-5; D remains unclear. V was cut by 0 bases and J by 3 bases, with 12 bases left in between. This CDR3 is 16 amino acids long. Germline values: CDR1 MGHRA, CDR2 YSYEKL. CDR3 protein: CASSQDQWQFNQPQHF. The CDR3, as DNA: TGCGCCAGCAGCCAAGATCAATGGCAGTTCAATCAGCCCCAGCATTTT.

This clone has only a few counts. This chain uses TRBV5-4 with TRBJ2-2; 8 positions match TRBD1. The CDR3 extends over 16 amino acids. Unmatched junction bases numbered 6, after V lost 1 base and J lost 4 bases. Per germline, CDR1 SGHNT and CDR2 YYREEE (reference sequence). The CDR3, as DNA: TGTGCCAGCAGCTTGCCTGGACAGGGCCCCACCGGGGAGCTGTTTTTT. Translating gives CASSLPGQGPTGELFF.

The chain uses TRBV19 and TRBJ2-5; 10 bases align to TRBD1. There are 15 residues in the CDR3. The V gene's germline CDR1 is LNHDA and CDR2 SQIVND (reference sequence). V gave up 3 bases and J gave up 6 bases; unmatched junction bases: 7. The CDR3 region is CASSMKRDRGQTQYF. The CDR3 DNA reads TGTGCCAGTAGTATGAAAAGGGACAGGGGACAGACCCAGTACTTC.

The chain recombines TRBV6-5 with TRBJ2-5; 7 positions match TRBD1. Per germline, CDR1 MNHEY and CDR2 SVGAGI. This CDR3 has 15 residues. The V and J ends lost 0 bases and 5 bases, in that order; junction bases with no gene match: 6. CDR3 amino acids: CASSYSHRGRETQYF. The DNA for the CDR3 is TGTGCCAGCAGTTACTCCCACAGGGGACGGGAGACCCAGTACTTC.

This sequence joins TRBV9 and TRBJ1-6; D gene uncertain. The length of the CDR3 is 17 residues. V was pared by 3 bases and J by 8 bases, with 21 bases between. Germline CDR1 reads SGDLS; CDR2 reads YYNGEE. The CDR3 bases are TGTGCCAGCAGCGCCTCGGTAAAAGTTTCTTCCGATTCACCCCTCCACTTT. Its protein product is CASSASVKVSSDSPLHF.

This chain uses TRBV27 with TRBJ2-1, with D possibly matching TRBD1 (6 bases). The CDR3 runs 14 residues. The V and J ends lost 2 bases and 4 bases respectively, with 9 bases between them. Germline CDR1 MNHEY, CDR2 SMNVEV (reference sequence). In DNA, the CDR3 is TGTGCCAGCAGTTTAATAGGGGGATACAATGAGCAGTTCTTC. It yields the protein CASSLIGGYNEQFF.

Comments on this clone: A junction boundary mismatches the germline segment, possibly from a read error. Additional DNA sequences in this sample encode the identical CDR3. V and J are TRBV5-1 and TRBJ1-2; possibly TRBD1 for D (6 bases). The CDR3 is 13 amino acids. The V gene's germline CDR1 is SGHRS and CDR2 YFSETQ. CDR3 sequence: CASSSEDRNGYTF. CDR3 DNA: TGTGCCAGCAGCTCCGAGGACAGAAATGGCTACACCTTC.

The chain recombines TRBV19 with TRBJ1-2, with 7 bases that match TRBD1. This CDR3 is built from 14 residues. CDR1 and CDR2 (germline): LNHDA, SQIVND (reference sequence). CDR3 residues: CATSRGQGEYGYTF. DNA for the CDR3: TGTGCGACGAGTAGAGGCCAGGGGGAGTATGGCTACACCTTC.

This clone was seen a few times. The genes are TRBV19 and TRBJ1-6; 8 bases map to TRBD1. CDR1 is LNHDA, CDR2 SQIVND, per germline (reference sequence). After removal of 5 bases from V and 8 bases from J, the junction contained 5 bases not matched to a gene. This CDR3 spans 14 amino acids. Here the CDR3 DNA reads TGTGCCAGTAGTCCGGGGACAGGTTATTCACCCCTCCACTTT. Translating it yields CASSPGTGYSPLHF.